By share of the sample, the clone carrying this T cell receptor (beta chain) is medium-sized. Because this beta chain is a stray read in a library intended to capture alpha chains, its abundance should not be given much weight. These data are taken from a study of spatial heterogeneity in lung cancer. Study-wide context: Beta-chain sequences were consistently detected more often than alpha-chain sequences.

The time point is: sample taken at primary tumor resection. The donors comprised around 76 untreated early-stage non-small cell lung cancer patients. No cell sorting; template was whole RNA from tumor, lung tissue or PBMC. Carried by each TCR cDNA molecule was a unique molecular identifier. TCRdb redid the calling of the 5' RACE reads with MiXCR, one entry per CDR3 protein. The data contain a few thousand distinct CDR3 sequences, 3% to 4% of them singletons. The source material was lung tissue, sampled at surgery. The clonotype was recovered from a human donor with early-stage non-small cell lung cancer.

This chain's CDR3 is CASSPGLGETGELFF. CDR3 DNA sequence: TGTGCCAGCAGCCCCGGGTTAGGGGAAACCGGGGAGCTGTTTTTT. The V and J genes are TRBV9 and TRBJ2-2; possibly TRBD1 for D (5 bases). Germline CDR1 SGDLS, CDR2 YYNGEE. The CDR3 length is 15 residues. Trimming removed 4 bases at V and 5 bases at J, with 15 bases between.